This TCR beta chain emerged from a study of cytomegalovirus exposure and HLA in healthy donors. Study summary: Among about 380 genotyped donors, about 83% fell in the Caucasian-associated ancestry cluster.

A word on this clone: Its specificity is not known.

In germline, CDR1 is SGHTA, CDR2 FQGNSA. Trimming cost V 2 bases and J 7 bases, with 8 bases left between them. The CDR3 spans 13 residues. Study observations and caveats: HLA alleles showed associations with approximately 15,000 TCR beta sequences in a later analysis, at a 0.05 false discovery rate.

Vbeta (60) and Jbeta (13) primers were used in the PCR. Sequencing used immunoSEQ multiplex PCR; TCRdb keeps in-frame clones, though not all of them. The listing records 55,000 to 85,000 clones. Sequencing was done on a sample of PBMCs. This TCR derives from a female donor in good health and CMV-seropositive. The chain employs TRBV7-2 and TRBJ1-4; D is undetermined. CDR3 amino acids: CASSLPTGEKLFF. In DNA form, the CDR3 reads TGTGCCAGCAGCTTACCAACGGGTGAAAAACTGTTTTTT.